This T cell receptor (beta chain) was obtained from a study of T cell responses to AZD1222 COVID-19 vaccine. Method: immunoSEQ multiplex PCR; TCRdb's copy keeps in-frame clones and lacks some. Of about 68,000 clones listed, approximately 80% are singletons. This clone has only a few counts. Germline V lookup: CDR1 KGHSH, CDR2 LQKENI. Trimming shortened V by 2 bases and J by 3 bases, and 13 bases separated the two germline ends. The CDR3 extends over 15 amino acids. Sequencing used peripheral blood, obtained on day 0 of AZD1222 vaccination. The J gene is TRBJ2-5, the V gene TRBV18; D is perhaps TRBD1 (6 bases). The receptor comes from an adult in good health. The CDR3 DNA sequence: TGTGCCAGCTCACCAGAGCAGGGGCCAGAAGAGACCCAGTACTTC. It codes for CASSPEQGPEETQYF.